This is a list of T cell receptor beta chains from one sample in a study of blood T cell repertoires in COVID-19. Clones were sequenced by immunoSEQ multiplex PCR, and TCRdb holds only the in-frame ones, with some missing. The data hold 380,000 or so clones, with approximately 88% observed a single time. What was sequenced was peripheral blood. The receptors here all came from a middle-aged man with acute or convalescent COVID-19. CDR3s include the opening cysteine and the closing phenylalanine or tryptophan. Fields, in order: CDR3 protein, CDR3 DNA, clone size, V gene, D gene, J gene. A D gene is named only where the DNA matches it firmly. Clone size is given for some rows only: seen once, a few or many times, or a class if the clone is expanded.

CASSLTGTGGVYGYTF	TGTGCCAGCAGCTTAACCGGGACAGGGGGCGTCTATGGCTACACCTTC	.	TRBV7-6	TRBD1	TRBJ1-2
CASSTSGRIDTQYF	TGTGCCAGTTCGACTAGCGGGAGGATAGATACGCAGTATTTT	.	TRBV19	TRBD2	TRBJ2-3
CASSPGTGGLSNQPQHF	TGTGCCAGCTCACCAGGGACAGGGGGTTTGAGCAATCAGCCCCAGCATTTT	.	TRBV18	TRBD1	TRBJ1-5
CATSRGTGDTEAFF	TGTGCCACCAGCCGGGGAACGGGAGACACTGAAGCTTTCTTT	.	TRBV15	.	TRBJ1-1
CASSYLTGNYGYTF	TGTGCCAGCAGCTACCTGACAGGGAACTATGGCTACACCTTC	once	TRBV7-9	TRBD1	TRBJ1-2
CASSTTSGSFEQYF	TGTGCCAGCAGCACGACTAGCGGGTCGTTCGAGCAGTACTTC	.	TRBV9	TRBD2	TRBJ2-7
CASSDSQGQGKFPGDQPQHF	TGTGCCAGCAGTGACTCTCAGGGACAGGGGAAGTTTCCGGGTGATCAGCCCCAGCATTTT	.	TRBV6-4	TRBD1	TRBJ1-5
CASSLWIAGGRTSDTQYF	TGTGCCAGCAGTTTGTGGATAGCGGGAGGGAGGACAAGTGATACGCAGTATTTT	.	TRBV27	TRBD2	TRBJ2-3
CASSRNSGGDSSYEQYF	TGCGCCAGCAGCCGGAATAGCGGGGGGGACAGCTCCTACGAGCAGTACTTC	.	TRBV4-3	TRBD2	TRBJ2-7
CASSKASGLLETQYF	TGTGCCAGCAGCAAGGCTAGCGGGCTCCTAGAGACCCAGTACTTC	.	TRBV21-1	.	TRBJ2-5
CASSHLGQGRGYTF	TGTGCCAGCAGCCATCTCGGACAGGGTCGAGGCTACACCTTC	.	TRBV14	TRBD1	TRBJ1-2
CASSLTGSGQPQHF	TGTGCCAGCAGTTTAACAGGGTCGGGTCAGCCCCAGCATTTT	.	TRBV25-1	.	TRBJ1-5
CASSHLVTGNYGYTF	TGTGCCAGCAGCCATCTAGTGACAGGGAACTATGGCTACACCTTC	.	TRBV6-5	TRBD1	TRBJ1-2
CASSRGHATDTQYF	TGTGCCAGCAGCAGGGGACACGCCACAGATACGCAGTATTTT	.	TRBV7-9	.	TRBJ2-3
CASSRPWGRRDGYTF	TGCGCCAGCAGCCGCCCCTGGGGGCGGCGGGATGGCTACACCTTC	.	TRBV4-1	.	TRBJ1-2
CASSQAGLTGIRYYGYTF	TGTGCCAGCAGCCAAGCAGGCCTGACGGGGATTCGGTACTATGGCTACACCTTC	.	TRBV4-2	.	TRBJ1-2
CASSPGTVGNNSPLHF	TGTGCCAGCAGCCCTGGGACAGTTGGGAATAATTCACCCCTCCACTTT	.	TRBV3-1/TRBV3-2	TRBD1	TRBJ1-6
CASSVDFRDSEAFF	TGTGCCAGCAGCGTAGACTTCCGGGACAGTGAAGCTTTCTTT	.	TRBV11-1	TRBD1	TRBJ1-1
CASSLSHQGGEKLFF	TGTGCCAGCAGCTTAAGCCACCAAGGGGGTGAAAAACTGTTTTTT	.	TRBV11-2	.	TRBJ1-4
CASSQDRGRQPQHF	TGTGCCAGCAGCCAGGACAGGGGGCGTCAGCCCCAGCATTTT	.	TRBV7-9	TRBD1	TRBJ1-5
CASSQMGQGIFGNEQFF	TGCGCCAGCAGCCAAATGGGACAGGGAATATTTGGCAATGAGCAGTTCTTC	.	TRBV4-1	TRBD1	TRBJ2-1
CASSALPIDTQYF	TGCGCCAGCAGTGCCCTACCTATTGATACGCAGTATTTT	.	TRBV10-1	.	TRBJ2-3
CASSPTGVWAGELFF	TGTGCCAGCAGTCCCACAGGGGTTTGGGCCGGGGAGCTGTTTTTT	.	TRBV6-5	TRBD1	TRBJ2-2
CASSDWPNTEAFF	TGTGCCAGCAGTGACTGGCCGAACACTGAAGCTTTCTTT	.	TRBV6-4	.	TRBJ1-1
CASSVGAGGEAGELFF	TGTGCCAGCAGCGTGGGGGCAGGGGGCGAGGCCGGGGAGCTGTTTTTT	.	TRBV5-6	TRBD1	TRBJ2-2
CASSAGQGSEQYF	TGTGCCAGCTCCGCCGGACAGGGCAGCGAGCAGTACTTC	.	TRBV27	TRBD1	TRBJ2-7
CASSSGGAGELFF	TGTGCCAGCAGTTCAGGAGGTGCCGGGGAGCTGTTTTTT	.	TRBV11-2	.	TRBJ2-2
CASKGPRDTGELFF	TGTGCCAGCAAGGGGCCGCGCGACACCGGGGAGCTGTTTTTT	.	TRBV6-5	.	TRBJ2-2
CASSARVGGYEQYF	TGTGCCAGCAGCGCCAGAGTGGGGGGCTACGAGCAGTACTTC	.	TRBV9	.	TRBJ2-7
CASNGQGNTGELFF	TGTGCCAGCAATGGACAGGGGAACACCGGGGAGCTGTTTTTT	.	TRBV2	TRBD1	TRBJ2-2
CASSPEVGKLFF	TGTGCCAGCAGCCCCGAGGTTGGAAAACTGTTTTTT	once	TRBV9	.	TRBJ1-4
CAIPGQEYYEQYF	TGTGCCATTCCGGGACAGGAGTACTACGAGCAGTACTTC	.	TRBV6-5	TRBD1	TRBJ2-7
CASRRTGGGGYTF	TGTGCCAGCAGACGGACAGGGGGAGGTGGCTACACCTTC	.	TRBV5-5	TRBD1	TRBJ1-2
CASLGAGAYEQYF	TGTGCCAGCTTGGGAGCGGGTGCCTACGAGCAGTACTTC	.	TRBV6-5	.	TRBJ2-7
CASSVAGDGADTQYF	TGCGCCAGCAGCGTAGCGGGAGACGGAGCGGATACGCAGTATTTT	.	TRBV5-1	TRBD2	TRBJ2-3
CASSPDGASEKLFF	TGTGCCAGCAGCCCAGATGGGGCGTCCGAAAAACTGTTTTTT	.	TRBV7-2	.	TRBJ1-4